This T cell receptor (beta chain) emerged from a study of regulatory T cells in long-lasting Graves disease. Study-level points and caveats: The TCR repertoire of persistent Graves' patients was less diverse than that of newly diagnosed ones.

This clonotype has a count of ten or more. Its target is unknown. In building TCR beta libraries, iRepertoire HTBI primers were used together with Arm-PCR of CDR3 regions. TCRdb re-analysed the multiplex PCR reads in MiXCR, keeping a single row per CDR3 protein. This sample has 350,000 to 450,000 distinct CDR3 sequences, with around 15% found just once. Sample time point: newly diagnosed GD, antithyroid drugs for less than 3 months. The authors made the TCR library using RNA they extracted from PBMCs. The sample also formed part of further work on T cells in Graves' hyperthyroidism and ophthalmopathy. From that second work: The HTBI set primed first-round TCR CDR3 RT-PCR. Before onset, ophthalmopathy was predicted by the model a median around 6 months earlier.

The sequencing here drew on peripheral blood mononuclear cells (PBMCs), taken at new diagnosis, from a patient treated with antithyroid drugs. This clonotype was sampled from a man in his forties with Graves disease.

The CDR3 bases are TGTGCCAGCAGTCGGGACAGGGGTTCCGCAGATACGCAGTATTTT. It codes for CASSRDRGSADTQYF. The V gene is TRBV11-2, the J gene TRBJ2-3; 10 bases line up with TRBD1. After removal of 6 bases from V and 4 bases from J, the junction contained 7 bases not matched to a gene. Germline CDR1 is SGHAT and CDR2 is FQNNGV. This CDR3 has 15 amino acids.